Shown below are 5 T cell receptor beta chains from a single sample sequenced in a study of blood T cell repertoires in COVID-19. Assay used: immunoSEQ multiplex PCR; TCRdb lists only in-frame clones, some missing. This table holds tens of thousands of clones, about 83% found once. The sample taken for sequencing was peripheral blood. Source of these receptors: a man between 45 and 60 years old with acute or convalescent COVID-19.

J is TRBJ2-1 and V is TRBV9, with a tentative D call TRBD2 (6 bases). V was pared by 2 bases and J by 10 bases, with 22 bases between. From germline, CDR1 is SGDLS and CDR2 YYNGEE. CDR3 length: 16 amino acids. The CDR3 nucleotides read TGTGCCAGCAGCGTCGATCTAGCGCCTCAGCGTTTCGAGCAGTTCTTC. Translated, it gives CASSVDLAPQRFEQFF. Full variable domain (outside the CDR3, taken from reference TRBV9 and TRBJ2-1): DSGVTQTPKHLITATGQRVTLRCSPRSGDLSVYWYQQSLDQGLQFLIQYYNGEERAKGNILERFSAQQFPDLHSELNLSSLELGDSALYFCASSVDLAPQRFEQFFGPGTRLTVL.

The chain couples TRBV5-4 to TRBJ2-3, with 7 positions matching TRBD1. CDR3 length: 15 amino acids. The germline gives CDR1 SGHNT, CDR2 YYREEE (reference sequence). V lost 4 bases, J lost 1 base, and 6 bases stayed unmatched. CDR3 bases: TGTGCCAGCAGCCGCCGGGACAGCCGCACAGATACGCAGTATTTT. The encoded protein is CASSRRDSRTDTQYF. Full variable domain (remainder filled in from reference TRBV5-4 and TRBJ2-3): ETGVTQSPTHLIKTRGQQVTLRCSSQSGHNTVSWYQQALGQGPQFIFQYYREEENGRGNFPPRFSGLQFPNYSSELNVNALELDDSALYLCASSRRDSRTDTQYFGPGTRLTVL.

This clone was observed a handful of times. The chain is built from TRBV29-1 and TRBJ2-5; a possible D gene is TRBD1 (5 bases). Germline CDR1 is SQVTM and CDR2 is ANQGSEA. CDR3 size: 13 residues. The germline V and J ends were trimmed by 3 bases and 5 bases, with 13 bases remaining between them. The CDR3 spells CSVESGFRETQYF. CDR3 sequence (DNA): TGCAGCGTTGAGTCAGGGTTTCGGGAGACCCAGTACTTC.

The chain carries TRBV11-2 and TRBJ2-7, with 9 bases fitting TRBD2. The germline CDR1 and CDR2 sequences are SGHAT and FQNNGV. CDR3 length: 16 amino acids. With V trimmed by 1 base and J by 2 bases, 6 bases remained unmatched. The DNA for the CDR3 is TGTGCCAGCAGCTTAGTGCGGGCGGGAGGGCCCTACGAGCAGTACTTC. Amino acids: CASSLVRAGGPYEQYF.

The CDR3 DNA reads TGTGCCAGCAGCCAGACCCGGAGTGAAAAACTGTTTTTT. Its protein product is CASSQTRSEKLFF. This chain uses TRBV4-2 with TRBJ1-4; D gene unclear. The CDR3 length is 13 residues. The germline gives CDR1 LGHNA, CDR2 YNFKEQ. The V end was cut by 3 bases, the J end by 7 bases, with 9 bases between.